These 10 T cell receptor beta chains share one sample of origin, sequenced in a study of shared clonotypes between healthy human individuals. TCRdb's table, derived via immunoSEQ multiplex PCR, lists solely in-frame clones and lacks some. The sample has 650,000 to 700,000 clones; 90% are singletons. The sequencing sample was made of memory CD8+ T cells from PBMCs. Subset denoted: CD45RO+ cells pooled with CCR7-negative TemRA cells. These receptors originate from a man aged 18-30 years in good health. Some clones in this sample may be carry-over from other donors' samples.

The chain links TRBV7-9 to TRBJ2-2; TRBD1 might be the D (6 bases). The germline V gene encodes CDR1 SEHNR and CDR2 FQNEAQ (reference sequence). The germline V and J ends were trimmed by 5 bases and 2 bases, with 12 bases remaining between them. The CDR3 has 15 residues. The CDR3 region is CASSDRDTNTGELFF. CDR3 bases: TGTGCCAGCAGCGACCGGGACACCAACACCGGGGAGCTGTTTTTT. Supplemented by reference TRBV7-9 and TRBJ2-2, the full variable domain reads DTGVSQNPRHKITKRGQNVTFRCDPISEHNRLYWYRQTLGQGPEFLTYFQNEAQLEKSRLLSDRFSAERPKGSFSTLEIQRTEQGDSAMYLCASSDRDTNTGELFFGEGSRLTVL.

The rearrangement joins TRBV28 to TRBJ1-2; a possible D gene is TRBD1 (6 bases). CDR3 length: 15 amino acids. The germline V gene has CDR1 MDHEN and CDR2 SYDVKM. V lost 5 bases and J lost 3, with 16 bases in between. CDR3 in amino acids: CASSPPPGVDYGYTF. CDR3 bases: TGTGCCAGCAGTCCTCCCCCAGGGGTCGACTATGGCTACACCTTC.

As regards this clone: Other DNA sequences in this specimen translate into the identical CDR3. The V gene is TRBV28, the J gene TRBJ2-1; D remains ambiguous. The CDR3 is 15 residues long. The germline gives CDR1 MDHEN, CDR2 SYDVKM. V lost 3 bases, J lost 0 bases, and 9 bases lay in between. The CDR3 nucleotides read TGTGCCAGCAGTTTTTTGGGTAGCTCCTACAATGAGCAGTTCTTC. This encodes CASSFLGSSYNEQFF.

The gene calls are TRBV27 and TRBJ2-1; D unresolved. The germline gives CDR1 MNHEY, CDR2 SMNVEV (reference sequence). The CDR3 extends over 12 amino acids. The V end was cut by 3 bases, the J end by 1 base, with 1 base between. The chain's CDR3 is CASSFSYNEQFF. CDR3 nucleotide sequence: TGTGCCAGCAGTTTTTCCTACAATGAGCAGTTCTTC.

This sequence joins TRBV7-9 and TRBJ2-1; the match to TRBD2 covers 13 bases. J lost 3 bases, V lost 5 bases, and 7 bases had no gene match. Germline CDR1 SEHNR, CDR2 FQNEAQ (reference sequence). The CDR3 sequence is 17 residues long. In nucleotides, the CDR3 is TGTGCCAGCAGCGTTGGACTAGCGGGAGATTTCTACAATGAGCAGTTCTTC. It is translated as CASSVGLAGDFYNEQFF.

This clone was counted a single time. One end of the junction does not line up with germline, which may come from a read error. The chain joins TRBV11-2 to TRBJ1-1; D is ambiguous. The CDR3 sequence is 13 residues long. CDR1 and CDR2 (germline): SGHAT, FQNNGV. The CDR3 nucleotides are TGTGCCAGCAGCTTTCTGGGGAACCCTGAAGCTTTCTTT. It encodes CASSFLGNPEAFF.

The V gene is TRBV7-8, the J gene TRBJ2-1, with TRBD1 matching over 7 bases. V lost 4 bases and J lost 6; bases outside the gene matches: 18. CDR3 length equals 18 residues. Germline CDR1 and CDR2: SGHVS and FQNEAQ. This CDR3 reads CASSSYSVLSHRGNEQFF. The CDR3, as DNA: TGTGCCAGCAGCTCCTATAGCGTTTTGTCTCACAGGGGCAATGAGCAGTTCTTC.

The V gene is TRBV4-1, the J gene TRBJ2-7, with a possible D match to TRBD2 (6 bases). This CDR3 spans 17 amino acids. CDR1 MGHRA and CDR2 YSYEKL come from the germline V gene. V lost 0 bases and J lost 4, with 19 bases in between. CDR3 nucleotide sequence: TGCGCCAGCAGCCAAGAATCCGCGGGGCTACTTGGGTACGAGCAGTACTTC. It codes for CASSQESAGLLGYEQYF.

Of note for this clone: Different DNA sequences within this sample yield the same CDR3. CDR3 sequence reads: CASSVGLAGSYEQYF. CDR3 DNA sequence: TGTGCCAGCAGCGTAGGGCTAGCGGGTTCCTACGAGCAGTACTTC. This chain uses TRBV9 with TRBJ2-7; TRBD2 matches at 8 bases. The CDR3 has 15 amino acids. Germline V gene sequence: CDR1 SGDLS, CDR2 YYNGEE. V dropped 0 bases and J dropped 1; count of bases not matched to a gene: 3.

The chain uses TRBV5-6 and TRBJ1-5; D is ambiguous. V was clipped by 2 bases and J by 1 base, with 7 bases between them. The CDR3 has 14 amino acids. The germline CDR1 and CDR2 sequences are SGHDT and YYEEEE. In DNA form, the CDR3 reads TGTGCCAGCAGCTTCGGGATCAGCAATCAGCCCCAGCATTTT. Its protein product is CASSFGISNQPQHF.